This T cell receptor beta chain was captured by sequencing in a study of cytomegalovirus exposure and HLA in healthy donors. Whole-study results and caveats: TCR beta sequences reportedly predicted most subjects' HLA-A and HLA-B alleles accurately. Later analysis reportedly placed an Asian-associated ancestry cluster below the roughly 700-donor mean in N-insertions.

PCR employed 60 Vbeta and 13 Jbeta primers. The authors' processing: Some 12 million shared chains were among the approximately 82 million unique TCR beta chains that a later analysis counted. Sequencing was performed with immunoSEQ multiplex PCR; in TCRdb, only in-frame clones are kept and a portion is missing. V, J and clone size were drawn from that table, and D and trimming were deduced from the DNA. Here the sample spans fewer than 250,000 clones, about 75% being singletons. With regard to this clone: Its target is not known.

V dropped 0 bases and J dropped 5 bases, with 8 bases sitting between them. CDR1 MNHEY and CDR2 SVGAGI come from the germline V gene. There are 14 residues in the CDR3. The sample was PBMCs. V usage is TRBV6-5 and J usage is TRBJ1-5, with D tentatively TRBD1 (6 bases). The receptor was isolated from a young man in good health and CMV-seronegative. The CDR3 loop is CASSYSYRDQPQHF. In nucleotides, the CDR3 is TGTGCCAGCAGTTACTCATACAGGGATCAGCCCCAGCATTTT.